The 32 T cell receptor beta chains reported below all come from one sample, sequenced in a study of cytomegalovirus exposure and HLA in healthy donors. The PCR employed 60 Vbeta primers together with 13 Jbeta primers. Assay: immunoSEQ multiplex PCR; the TCRdb copy retains only in-frame clones and omits some. The sample records more than 110,000 clones, approximately 84% being singletons. The sample was PBMCs. These receptors were obtained from a man aged 25-40 years in good health and CMV-seropositive.

This clone was seen a handful of times. This chain connects TRBV15 to TRBJ1-4; TRBD1 is a possible D gene (6 bases). CDR1 and CDR2 from the germline V gene are LNHNV and YYDKDF (reference sequence). The CDR3 is made up of 13 amino acids. V dropped 5 bases and J dropped 7 bases, with 11 bases sitting between them. The CDR3 nucleotides are TGTGCCACCAGCCACAGGGCGGGTGAAAAACTGTTTTTT. This encodes CATSHRAGEKLFF. Supplemented by reference TRBV15 and TRBJ1-4, the full variable domain reads DAMVIQNPRYQVTQFGKPVTLSCSQTLNHNVMYWYQQKSSQAPKLLFHYYDKDFNNEADTPDNFQSRRPNTSFCFLDIRSPGLGDTAMYLCATSHRAGEKLFFGSGTQLSVL.

Of note for this clone: At one end the junction does not follow the germline gene, possibly because of a read error. This chain joins TRBV7-9 and TRBJ2-7, with TRBD2 matching 9 bases. Germline CDR1 SEHNR, CDR2 FQNEAQ (reference sequence). The CDR3 spans 19 residues. This CDR3 is CSSSHWGGRAGGDFYEQYF. CDR3 in DNA: TGTTCCAGCAGCCACTGGGGTGGAAGAGCGGGGGGTGATTTCTACGAGCAGTACTTC.

The V call is TRBV7-9, the J call TRBJ1-4; tentatively, D is TRBD1 (5 bases). Per the germline V gene, CDR1 is SEHNR and CDR2 is FQNEAQ (reference sequence). Trimming cost V 4 bases and J 8 bases, with 14 bases left between them. The CDR3 is 14 residues long. The CDR3 nucleotides are TGTGCCAGCAGCTCCGGGACCGGGGGGGAAAAACTGTTTTTT. Residues: CASSSGTGGEKLFF.

This clone was seen only once. The V and J genes are TRBV11-2 and TRBJ2-1; 9 bases agree with TRBD2. The CDR3 runs 15 residues. Germline V gene sequence: CDR1 SGHAT, CDR2 FQNNGV. V dropped 0 bases and J dropped 7; count of bases not matched to a gene: 4. This chain's CDR3 is CASSLESGGFNEQFF. The CDR3 coding sequence is TGTGCCAGCAGCTTAGAAAGCGGGGGGTTTAATGAGCAGTTCTTC.

The J gene is TRBJ2-5, the V gene TRBV11-2; a weak D match, TRBD2 (5 bases). The end of the DNA is better explained by TRBJ2-7, so the J call may be wrong. The length of the CDR3 is 13 residues. The germline V gene encodes CDR1 SGHAT and CDR2 FQNNGV. The CDR3 DNA follows: TGTGCCAGCAGCTTAGTAGAGGGAAGCGAGCAGTACTTC. Residues: CASSLVEGSEQYF.

The gene calls are TRBV11-2 and TRBJ2-3; 7 bases fit TRBD2. The CDR3 contains 14 residues. V lost 5 bases and J lost 2; bases outside the gene matches: 4. Germline CDR1 is SGHAT and CDR2 is FQNNGV. As DNA, the CDR3 is TGTGCCAGCAGCCGCCGGGACTACACAGATACGCAGTATTTT. Translation gives CASSRRDYTDTQYF.

V is TRBV6-6 and J is TRBJ2-7; weak D call: TRBD1 (5 bases). V lost 6 bases, J lost 3 bases, and 15 bases lay in between. From germline, CDR1 is MNHNY and CDR2 SVGAGI (reference sequence). The CDR3 is 14 residues long. The CDR3 loop reads CASRQVGILYEQYF. The CDR3 region has the DNA TGTGCCAGCAGACAGGTGGGGATTCTCTACGAGCAGTACTTC.

The CDR3 coding sequence is TGCAGCGTTGAACCCTATCCGGGACAGGGAAGGGTGGATACGCAGTATTTT. Its translation: CSVEPYPGQGRVDTQYF. The chain carries TRBV29-1 and TRBJ2-3, with TRBD1 matching 9 bases. The trim removed 2 bases at V and 6 bases at J, leaving 15 bases unmatched. This CDR3 contains 17 residues. Germline CDR1 reads SQVTM; CDR2 reads ANQGSEA.

The chain links TRBV7-9 to TRBJ2-7; 9 bases map to TRBD1. CDR1 is SEHNR, CDR2 FQNEAQ, per germline (reference sequence). The CDR3 spans 16 residues. J was trimmed by 5 bases and V by 4 bases; bases with no gene match: 12. The CDR3 coding sequence is TGTGCCAGCAGCTCGCCGGGACAGGGAAGCCCTCACGAGCAGTACTTC. Translating gives CASSSPGQGSPHEQYF.

The V and J genes are TRBV28 and TRBJ1-2; tentatively, D is TRBD1 (6 bases). Germline V lookup: CDR1 MDHEN, CDR2 SYDVKM. The length of the CDR3 is 15 residues. V was pared by 10 bases and J by 5 bases, with 23 bases between. CDR3 loop: CATLNYFGGAYGYTF. The DNA for the CDR3 is TGTGCCACCTTAAATTATTTTGGGGGCGCTTATGGCTACACCTTC.

The chain joins TRBV28 to TRBJ2-1; 14 nucleotides align to TRBD2. CDR1 and CDR2 (germline): MDHEN, SYDVKM. The CDR3 sequence is 16 residues long. Trimming removed 7 bases from V and 7 bases from J; junction bases left unmatched: 9. The CDR3 DNA follows: TGTGCCAGCACCTCGGGACTAGCGGGAGTGGAGAATGAGCAGTTCTTC. This translates into CASTSGLAGVENEQFF.

This chain's CDR3 is CASSPTGEGNTIYF. The CDR3 bases are TGTGCCAGCAGCCCGACAGGGGAGGGAAACACCATATATTTT. V is TRBV9 and J is TRBJ1-3; 8 positions match TRBD1. V lost 4 bases and J lost 4; bases outside the gene matches: 4. The CDR3 covers 14 residues. The V gene's germline CDR1 is SGDLS and CDR2 YYNGEE.

The CDR3 nucleotides are TGTGCCAGCAGCGTAGCGGTACAGGGTCCTAATGAAAAACTGTTTTTT. It specifies CASSVAVQGPNEKLFF. The V gene is TRBV9, the J gene TRBJ1-4; a possible D gene is TRBD1 (6 bases). Looked up from germline, CDR1 is SGDLS and CDR2 is YYNGEE. The V gene lost 0 bases and the J gene lost 3 bases, with 12 bases spanning the gap. This CDR3 region has 16 residues.

The chain couples TRBV10-1 to TRBJ2-2; the match to TRBD2 covers 14 bases. Germline values: CDR1 WNHNN, CDR2 SYGVQD (reference sequence). Trimming at V came to 6 bases and at J to 0 bases, leaving 6 bases not matched to a gene. The CDR3 sequence is 18 residues long. The CDR3, as DNA: TGCGCCAGCAGACCAGGACTAGCGGGAGGATCGAACACCGGGGAGCTGTTTTTT. It is translated as CASRPGLAGGSNTGELFF.

The rearrangement joins TRBV19 to TRBJ1-3; D unclear. The CDR3 covers 15 residues. The germline V and J ends were trimmed by 4 bases and 0 bases, with 10 bases remaining between them. Per the germline V gene, CDR1 is LNHDA and CDR2 is SQIVND (reference sequence). The CDR3 sequence is CASSNRLGSGNTIYF. The CDR3 DNA sequence: TGTGCCAGTAGTAACCGACTGGGCTCTGGAAACACCATATATTTT.

The chain uses TRBV28 and TRBJ2-7, with 9 nucleotides matching TRBD2. Trimming removed 7 bases from V and 2 bases from J; junction bases left unmatched: 3. Germline-derived CDR1 and CDR2 are MDHEN and SYDVKM. The CDR3 has 13 amino acids. The CDR3 DNA sequence: TGTGCCAGCACGACTAGCGGTCCCTACGAGCAGTACTTC. Amino acid sequence: CASTTSGPYEQYF.

This sequence joins TRBV19 and TRBJ1-6; the match to TRBD1 covers 9 bases. The CDR3 contains 14 residues. The junction had 5 bases not matched to a gene; V was cut back by 6 bases and J by 8 bases. The germline gives CDR1 LNHDA, CDR2 SQIVND (reference sequence). For the CDR3, the DNA is TGTGCCAGTAGAAAACAGGGGGCATATTCACCCCTCCACTTT. Its protein product is CASRKQGAYSPLHF.

The chain links TRBV28 to TRBJ1-4; 7 bases fit TRBD1. After removal of 5 bases from V and 7 bases from J, the junction contained 16 bases not matched to a gene. The CDR3 has 17 residues. Germline V CDR1 and CDR2: MDHEN, SYDVKM. CDR3 protein: CASSLRRQGAVSEKLFF. The CDR3 coding sequence is TGTGCCAGCAGTCTCCGCCGACAGGGAGCTGTAAGTGAAAAACTGTTTTTT.

The chain joins TRBV7-9 to TRBJ1-1, with unresolved D. CDR3 length: 13 amino acids. CDR1 and CDR2 (germline): SEHNR, FQNEAQ (reference sequence). V was cut by 8 bases and J by 4 bases, with 14 bases left in between. CDR3 residues: CASSRAAGTEAFF. CDR3 nucleotides: TGTGCCAGCTCCCGGGCAGCGGGCACTGAAGCTTTCTTT.

The table lists this clone with a few counts. The chain couples TRBV6-5 to TRBJ1-2; weak D call: TRBD1 (5 bases). The CDR3 extends over 14 amino acids. The germline gives CDR1 MNHEY, CDR2 SVGAGI. V was clipped by 5 bases and J by 5 bases, with 15 bases between them. CDR3 sequence: CASSPVGGNYGYTF. Written as DNA, the CDR3 is TGTGCCAGCAGTCCTGTGGGGGGAAATTATGGCTACACCTTC.

The V and J genes are TRBV11-3 and TRBJ2-7; 8 bases fit TRBD2. Trimming took 1 base from V and 2 from J; bases not matched to a gene: 7. The CDR3 totals 16 residues. From germline, CDR1 is SGHNT and CDR2 YENEEA. CDR3 sequence reads: CASSLAAGRGPYEQYF. The DNA for the CDR3 is TGTGCCAGCAGCTTAGCGGCCGGGAGGGGCCCCTACGAGCAGTACTTC.

This sequence joins TRBV19 and TRBJ1-3; 9 bases map to TRBD1. Germline values: CDR1 LNHDA, CDR2 SQIVND (reference sequence). With 4 bases clipped from V and 4 bases from J, the junction kept 8 bases outside the gene matches. The CDR3 extends over 16 amino acids. CDR3 bases: TGTGCCAGTAGTACCGGACAGGGGAGTAGGGGAAACACCATATATTTT. Translating it yields CASSTGQGSRGNTIYF.

The chain is built from TRBV5-8 and TRBJ1-2; 10 bases agree with TRBD1. The CDR3 is 13 residues long. Losses at the gene ends were 6 bases for V and 12 bases for J; bases not matched to a gene: 11. From germline, CDR1 is SGHTS and CDR2 YDEGEE. The CDR3 nucleotides read TGTGCCAGCATCGGGGACAGGGGCCTTACCGACACCTTC. It translates to CASIGDRGLTDTF.

This rearrangement joins TRBV6-6 to TRBJ1-2, with TRBD1 as a possible D gene (6 bases). The CDR3 is made up of 13 amino acids. Germline loops: CDR1 MNHNY, CDR2 SVGAGI (reference sequence). V lost 2 bases and J 7 bases, leaving 11 bases between the germline ends. The CDR3, as DNA: TGTGCCAGCAGTTACGAACAGGGTGGTGGCTACACCTTC. This sequence encodes CASSYEQGGGYTF.

The chain employs TRBV2 and TRBJ2-3; tentative D call: TRBD1 (5 bases). Trimming left V 8 bases short and J 0 bases short, with 9 bases between. CDR1 and CDR2 from the germline V gene are SNHLY and FYNNEI. The CDR3 covers 13 residues. DNA for the CDR3: TGTGCCAGCCGACAGATAAGCACAGATACGCAGTATTTT. Protein sequence: CASRQISTDTQYF.

The gene calls are TRBV7-2 and TRBJ1-5; TRBD1 might be the D (5 bases). Deletions cut 0 bases from V and 0 bases from J, with 6 bases between. The CDR3 contains 15 residues. Germline V lookup: CDR1 SGHTA, CDR2 FQGNSA. The CDR3 loop reads CASSLAGVSNQPQHF. CDR3 nucleotide sequence: TGTGCCAGCAGCTTAGCAGGGGTTAGCAATCAGCCCCAGCATTTT.

DNA of the CDR3: TGCGCCAGCAGCCCGAAGACTCAGCCCGGGGAGCTGTTTTTT. Translated: CASSPKTQPGELFF. The rearrangement uses TRBV5-1 and TRBJ2-2; no clear D gene. Germline V gene sequence: CDR1 SGHRS, CDR2 YFSETQ. The CDR3 sequence is 14 residues long. The germline V and J ends were trimmed by 4 bases and 6 bases, with 13 bases remaining between them.

This clone was seen once. This sequence joins TRBV29-1 and TRBJ1-1; 9 nucleotides agree with TRBD1. J lost 6 bases, V lost 6 bases, and 5 bases had no gene match. In germline, CDR1 is SQVTM, CDR2 ANQGSEA. The CDR3 totals 12 residues. The chain's CDR3 is CSVRTGDSEAFF. The CDR3 region has the DNA TGCAGCGTGCGGACAGGGGATTCTGAAGCTTTCTTT.

The chain has TRBV7-4 and TRBJ2-7; TRBD1 might be the D (5 bases). Germline values: CDR1 SGHVT, CDR2 SQSDAQ. This CDR3 is built from 15 residues. Trimming stripped 11 bases from V and 3 bases from J, with 23 bases between. The CDR3 nucleotides are TGTGCCCGACCGCAGGTTCTAGGGGAATACTACGAGCAGTACTTC. Translated: CARPQVLGEYYEQYF. Supplemented by reference TRBV7-4 and TRBJ2-7, the full variable domain reads GAGVSQSPRYKVAKRGRDVALRCDSISGHVTLYWYRQTLGQGSEVLTYSQSDAQRDKSGRPSGRFSAERPERSVSTLKIQRTEQGDSAVYLCARPQVLGEYYEQYFGPGTRLTVT.

The chain uses TRBV7-9 and TRBJ1-4; D uncertain. V was cut by 2 bases and J by 8 bases, with 6 bases left in between. CDR1 is SEHNR, CDR2 FQNEAQ, per germline (reference sequence). The length of the CDR3 is 12 residues. The CDR3 spells CASSLLREKLFF. DNA of the CDR3: TGTGCCAGCAGCTTACTACGCGAAAAACTGTTTTTT.

The chain carries TRBV7-9 and TRBJ2-1, with 8 bases identical to TRBD1. This CDR3 has 16 residues. Trimming removed 0 bases from V and 6 bases from J; junction bases left unmatched: 7. Germline CDR1 SEHNR, CDR2 FQNEAQ (reference sequence). The CDR3 loop reads CASSLAGQGAGNEQFF. CDR3 DNA: TGTGCCAGCAGCTTAGCGGGTCAGGGGGCCGGCAATGAGCAGTTCTTC.

The V call is TRBV11-2, the J call TRBJ2-7; 7 bases are shared with TRBD2. The CDR3 is 20 amino acids. Germline trimming cut 0 bases from V and 3 bases from J; bases unmatched to any gene: 20. Per germline, CDR1 SGHAT and CDR2 FQNNGV. The CDR3 sequence: CASSLDRRRSSSGPHYEQYF. CDR3 coding DNA: TGTGCCAGCAGCTTAGATAGGCGGAGGAGCTCTAGCGGCCCTCACTACGAGCAGTACTTC. The whole variable domain, remainder taken from reference TRBV11-2 and TRBJ2-7, is EAGVAQSPRYKIIEKRQSVAFWCNPISGHATLYWYQQILGQGPKLLIQFQNNGVVDDSQLPKDRFSAERLKGVDSTLKIQPAKLEDSAVYLCASSLDRRRSSSGPHYEQYFGPGTRLTVT.